This T cell receptor beta chain was captured by sequencing in a study of T cell changes during pregnancy in multiple sclerosis. Data came from immunoSEQ multiplex PCR; TCRdb stores just in-frame clones and leaves some out. Here the sample spans 56,000 or so clones, 90% being singletons. CDR3 length: 15 residues. Germline lookup yields CDR1 MDHEN and CDR2 SYDVKM. With 7 bases clipped from V and 0 bases from J, the junction kept 8 bases outside the gene matches. V and J are TRBV28 and TRBJ1-1; 7 nucleotides line up with TRBD1. Here the sequenced sample was peripheral blood, taken in the first trimester of pregnancy. The sequence was collected from a female donor in good health, enrolled as a control in a pregnancy study. Here the CDR3 reads CASIIRGKVNTEAFF. The CDR3 nucleotides read TGTGCCAGCATCATCAGGGGGAAGGTGAACACTGAAGCTTTCTTT.